Following are 27 T cell receptor beta chains from one sample sequenced in a study of blood T cell repertoires in COVID-19. Data came from immunoSEQ multiplex PCR; TCRdb stores just in-frame clones and leaves some out. This sample carries roughly 200,000 clones, over 75% of them seen once, and the ten largest clones take around 3.3%. The specimen sequenced was peripheral blood. These TCRs come from a man between 60 and 70 years old with acute or convalescent COVID-19.

V usage is TRBV2 and J usage is TRBJ1-5; possible D gene TRBD1, 5 bases. V was cut by 3 bases and J by 5 bases, with 20 bases left in between. Germline V gene data show CDR1 as SNHLY and CDR2 as FYNNEI. The length of the CDR3 is 17 residues. CDR3 sequence reads: CASSDLRQGVFDQPQHF. The CDR3 region has the DNA TGTGCCAGCAGTGACCTTCGGCAGGGTGTATTCGATCAGCCCCAGCATTTT.

This clone was recorded once. This chain uses TRBV19 with TRBJ2-1, with D possibly being TRBD2 (5 bases). CDR3 length: 11 amino acids. V lost 5 bases and J lost 10, with 9 bases in between. The germline V gene has CDR1 LNHDA and CDR2 SQIVND (reference sequence). For the CDR3, the DNA is TGTGCCAGTAGTTCACTAGTGGAGCAGTTCTTC. Protein product: CASSSLVEQFF. The full variable domain, completed using reference TRBV19 and TRBJ2-1, is DGGITQSPKYLFRKEGQNVTLSCEQNLNHDAMYWYRQDPGQGLRLIYYSQIVNDFQKGDIAEGYSVSREKKESFPLTVTSAQKNPTAFYLCASSSLVEQFFGPGTRLTVL.

In its sample, this clone was seen a few times. The chain employs TRBV10-3 and TRBJ1-1; 9 bases fit TRBD1. Germline V lookup: CDR1 ENHRY, CDR2 SYGVKD. The CDR3 contains 16 residues. V gave up 3 bases and J gave up 6 bases; unmatched junction bases: 11. The CDR3 bases are TGTGCCATCAGTGACTCCGGGACAGGGAGTAGCTCTGAAGCTTTCTTT. It yields the protein CAISDSGTGSSSEAFF.

The chain uses TRBV4-3 and TRBJ2-1, with 13 bases lining up with TRBD2. The CDR3 has 19 amino acids. Trimming removed 1 base from V and 6 bases from J; junction bases left unmatched: 12. Germline CDR1 LGHNA, CDR2 YSLEER. The CDR3 loop reads CASSQATSGRALGSNEQFF. The CDR3, as DNA: TGCGCCAGCAGCCAAGCAACTAGCGGGAGGGCTCTCGGAAGCAATGAGCAGTTCTTC.

The CDR3 DNA follows: TGTGCCAGCGCGGCGGGGGATAGGGCACCCCTCCACTTT. Protein product: CASAAGDRAPLHF. J is TRBJ1-6 and V is TRBV6-5, with D perhaps matching TRBD1 (5 bases). The V end lost 8 bases, the J end lost 11 bases, and 16 bases lay between the germline ends. CDR1 is MNHEY and CDR2 is SVGAGI in the germline V gene. The CDR3 extends over 13 amino acids.

This rearrangement joins TRBV6-5 to TRBJ1-6; TRBD1 matches at 9 bases. V was pared by 4 bases and J by 6 bases, with 7 bases of the junction left unmatched. The germline gives CDR1 MNHEY, CDR2 SVGAGI. CDR3 length equals 16 residues. The CDR3 loop is CASSFERQGGNSPLHF. The CDR3 nucleotides read TGTGCCAGCAGTTTTGAACGACAGGGGGGTAATTCACCCCTCCACTTT.

The V gene is TRBV5-8, the J gene TRBJ1-1, with D tentatively TRBD1 (6 bases). The CDR3 contains 15 residues. Trimming removed 0 bases at V and 0 bases at J, with 9 bases between. Germline V CDR1 and CDR2: SGHTS, YDEGEE. The CDR3 region has the DNA TGTGCCAGCAGCTTGGTCGGGACAATGAACACTGAAGCTTTCTTT. Translation: CASSLVGTMNTEAFF.

In the case of this clone: Compared with germline, one end of the junction differs, possibly owing to a read error. V is TRBV28 and J is TRBJ2-1, with TRBD2 matching 8 bases. Germline V gene sequence: CDR1 MDHEN, CDR2 SYDVKM. CDR3 length equals 16 residues. The CDR3 sequence: CASSLALGRANNEQLF. The CDR3 DNA reads as TGTGCCAGCAGTTTAGCTCTCGGGAGGGCCAACAATGAGCAGCTCTTC.

V is TRBV27 and J is TRBJ2-7; possible D gene TRBD1, 5 bases. Trimming removed 3 bases at V and 2 bases at J, with 8 bases between. This CDR3 region has 13 residues. Germline V gene lookup returns CDR1 MNHEY and CDR2 SMNVEV (reference sequence). This chain's CDR3 is CASSLQGPYEQYF. The CDR3 DNA reads TGTGCCAGCAGTTTGCAGGGTCCCTACGAGCAGTACTTC.

This chain links TRBV5-1 with TRBJ2-3, with 14 bases fitting TRBD2. The CDR3 is made up of 17 amino acids. V gave up 0 bases and J gave up 0 bases; unmatched junction bases: 0. In germline, CDR1 is SGHRS, CDR2 YFSETQ. CDR3 amino acids: CASSLGLAGGSTDTQYF. CDR3 bases: TGCGCCAGCAGCTTGGGACTAGCGGGAGGGAGCACAGATACGCAGTATTTT.

V and J are TRBV28 and TRBJ2-7; TRBD2 agrees at 13 bases. V lost 2 bases and J lost 7; bases outside the gene matches: 8. The CDR3 contains 16 residues. Germline CDR1 MDHEN, CDR2 SYDVKM. CDR3 sequence reads: CASSLSGLAGVEEQYF. The DNA of the CDR3 is TGTGCCAGCAGTTTAAGTGGACTAGCGGGAGTTGAGGAGCAGTACTTC.

The J gene is TRBJ2-3, the V gene TRBV29-1, with 12 nucleotides matching TRBD1. Germline CDR1 is SQVTM and CDR2 is ANQGSEA. This CDR3 spans 18 amino acids. Losses at the gene ends were 6 bases for V and 0 bases for J; bases not matched to a gene: 13. The CDR3 protein is CSVRILGQGAASTDTQYF. The CDR3 DNA reads TGCAGCGTCCGCATACTGGGACAGGGGGCCGCTAGCACAGATACGCAGTATTTT.

The chain couples TRBV3-1 (or the pseudogene TRBV3-2) to TRBJ1-1; no firm D call. The V gene lost 1 base and the J gene lost 4 bases, with 10 bases spanning the gap. The CDR3 loop spans 14 amino acids. Germline V lookup: CDR1 LGHDT, CDR2 YNNKEL (reference sequence). The CDR3 nucleotides are TGTGCCAGCAGCCAAGTCGTGGGGAGCACTGAAGCTTTCTTT. Its protein product is CASSQVVGSTEAFF.

This rearrangement joins TRBV4-3 to TRBJ2-3; 15 bases align to TRBD2. With 0 bases clipped from V and 2 bases from J, the junction kept 9 bases outside the gene matches. Germline-derived CDR1 and CDR2 are LGHNA and YSLEER. The CDR3 loop spans 20 amino acids. CDR3: CASSQEAGLAGGIFTDTQYF. The CDR3 nucleotides read TGCGCCAGCAGCCAAGAGGCGGGACTAGCGGGAGGAATTTTCACAGATACGCAGTATTTT.

On this clone: At one end, the junction sequence differs from germline, possibly due to a read error. Other DNA sequences within the sample encode an identical CDR3. The V and J genes are TRBV9 and TRBJ2-7, with 7 bases matching TRBD1. CDR3 size: 15 residues. Germline V gene data show CDR1 as SGDLS and CDR2 as YYNGEE. The CDR3 DNA reads TGCGCCAGCAGCCCTGGGGACAGTAGCTCCTACGAGCAGTACTTC. Amino acid sequence: CASSPGDSSSYEQYF.

This clone occurred once. V usage is TRBV2 and J usage is TRBJ2-1, with TRBD2 matching 8 bases. V trimming: 7 bases; J trimming: 10 bases; junction bases outside the gene matches: 12. The CDR3 has 14 residues. Germline V gene data show CDR1 as SNHLY and CDR2 as FYNNEI. For the CDR3, the DNA is TGTGCCAGCATGGTGGCTAGCGGGCTAGGGGAGCAGTTCTTC. It is translated as CASMVASGLGEQFF.

This chain links TRBV2 with TRBJ1-1, with a tentative D call TRBD1 (5 bases). Between the trimmed V and J ends, which lost 6 bases and 0 bases, there was a span of 8 bases. The CDR3 runs to 13 residues. Germline CDR1 is SNHLY and CDR2 is FYNNEI. The CDR3 sequence: CASRKDMNTEAFF. CDR3 coding DNA: TGTGCCAGCAGGAAGGACATGAACACTGAAGCTTTCTTT.

V and J are TRBV27 and TRBJ2-3, with D unclear. V was trimmed by 7 bases and J by 6 bases, leaving 14 bases between them. This CDR3 is built from 13 residues. From germline, CDR1 is MNHEY and CDR2 SMNVEV (reference sequence). CDR3 coding DNA: TGTGCCAGCACCCTCCCAGGTACCGATACGCAGTATTTT. Encoded protein: CASTLPGTDTQYF.

This clone has more than one count but fewer than ten. J is TRBJ2-2 and V is TRBV25-1, with TRBD2 as a possible D gene (7 bases). This CDR3 has 16 residues. The V and J ends lost 3 bases and 2 bases respectively, with 13 bases between them. Germline assignment: CDR1 MGHDK and CDR2 SYGVNS. Here the CDR3 reads CASSDAGGGNTGELFF. CDR3 nucleotide sequence: TGTGCCAGCAGTGACGCCGGCGGGGGCAACACCGGGGAGCTGTTTTTT.

The chain carries TRBV6-5 and TRBJ1-3; D unresolved. CDR1 and CDR2 (germline): MNHEY, SVGAGI. This CDR3 has 15 residues. The ends were cut back, 0 bases at V and 4 bases at J, with 10 bases in the middle. The CDR3 sequence is CASSYSPAGGNTIYF. In nucleotides, the CDR3 is TGTGCCAGCAGTTACTCGCCGGCAGGAGGAAACACCATATATTTT.

This clone appeared a single time. This chain connects TRBV9 to TRBJ1-2, with D possibly being TRBD1 (5 bases). V gave up 0 bases and J gave up 8 bases, with 14 bases separating them. Germline V CDR1 and CDR2: SGDLS, YYNGEE. The CDR3 is 14 residues long. CDR3: CASSVALGGGGYTF. The CDR3, as DNA: TGTGCCAGCAGCGTAGCTCTCGGGGGAGGGGGCTACACCTTC.

The gene calls are TRBV30 and TRBJ1-1; possibly TRBD1 for D (5 bases). CDR1 is GTSNPN and CDR2 is SVGIG in the germline V gene (reference sequence). The CDR3 consists of 12 residues. Trimming removed 3 bases from V and 6 bases from J, with 11 bases in between. The CDR3: CAWRNTGSEAFF. The CDR3 region has the DNA TGTGCCTGGAGGAACACAGGATCTGAAGCTTTCTTT.

The CDR3: CASRTGGSYEQYF. As DNA, the CDR3 is TGTGCCAGCCGGACAGGGGGTTCCTACGAGCAGTACTTC. V usage is TRBV27 and J usage is TRBJ2-7, with 10 nucleotides matching TRBD1. Germline CDR1 MNHEY, CDR2 SMNVEV (reference sequence). The CDR3 runs 13 residues. V dropped 8 bases and J dropped 1; count of bases not matched to a gene: 2.

The table lists this clone with a count of one. The rearrangement joins TRBV30 to TRBJ1-4; no clear D. The CDR3 totals 13 residues. V shed 0 bases and J shed 10 bases, with 12 bases lying between them. Per the germline V gene, CDR1 is GTSNPN and CDR2 is SVGIG (reference sequence). This CDR3 reads CAWSVPPVTKLFF. The CDR3 DNA is TGTGCCTGGAGTGTACCCCCGGTTACAAAACTGTTTTTT. The variable domain in full, with the rest retrieved from reference TRBV30 and TRBJ1-4, is SQTIHQWPATLVQPVGSPLSLECTVEGTSNPNLYWYRQAAGRGLQLLFYSVGIGQISSEVPQNLSASRPQDRQFILSSKKLLLSDSGFYLCAWSVPPVTKLFFGSGTQLSVL.

J is TRBJ2-4 and V is TRBV28; a possible D gene is TRBD2 (5 bases). This CDR3 comprises 16 residues. The V end lost 5 bases, the J end lost 1 base, and 15 bases lay between the germline ends. Germline CDR1 MDHEN, CDR2 SYDVKM. CDR3 DNA sequence: TGTGCCAGCAGTCCTGTGAGTAGCGTGGCCAAAAACATTCAGTACTTC. Its translation: CASSPVSSVAKNIQYF.

V is TRBV5-1 and J is TRBJ2-1; D might be TRBD1 (5 bases). This CDR3 contains 15 residues. Trimming took 0 bases from V and 3 from J, leaving 10 bases between them. Germline CDR1 and CDR2: SGHRS and YFSETQ. The CDR3 spells CASSLVDDSYNEQFF. CDR3 nucleotide sequence: TGCGCCAGCAGCTTGGTTGATGACAGCTACAATGAGCAGTTCTTC.

This sequence joins TRBV4-1 and TRBJ1-5; 11 nucleotides agree with TRBD1. Germline V gene sequence: CDR1 MGHRA, CDR2 YSYEKL. J lost 7 bases, V lost 4 bases, and 6 bases had no gene match. The CDR3 loop spans 15 amino acids. CDR3 sequence (DNA): TGCGCCAGCAGCCCGAGGGGGACAGGGGGGCAGCCCCAGCATTTT. Amino acids: CASSPRGTGGQPQHF.